The 12 T cell receptor beta chains below all came from one sample that was sequenced in a study of response to subunit inactivated influenza vaccine. TCRdb reanalysed the RT-PCR reads using MiXCR and keeps one entry per CDR3 protein. The table lists around 850,000 distinct CDR3 sequences, approximately 17% of them singletons. Sample: PBMCs from blood, taken around 5 days after vaccination. Source of these receptors: a middle-aged man who received an inactivated influenza vaccine.

This chain joins TRBV7-6 and TRBJ2-3, with TRBD2 matching over 9 bases. Germline V lookup: CDR1 SGHVS, CDR2 FNYEAQ. The CDR3 runs 16 residues. With 0 bases clipped from V and 2 bases from J, the junction kept 3 bases outside the gene matches. The CDR3, as DNA: TGTGCCAGCAGCTTAGCCCCTAGCGGGACCACAGATACGCAGTATTTT. Protein product: CASSLAPSGTTDTQYF.

This clonotype was seen repeatedly, ten times or more. The chain combines TRBV14 with TRBJ2-3; D unresolved. This CDR3 has 12 residues. V was cut by 4 bases and J by 8 bases, with 10 bases left in between. Germline V CDR1 and CDR2: SGHDN, FVKESK. Written as DNA, the CDR3 is TGTGCCAGCAGCCCCCTTGGTGCTACGCAGTATTTT. Residues: CASSPLGATQYF.

This clonotype has more than one count but fewer than ten. The chain links TRBV12-3 or TRBV12-4 to TRBJ2-5; 7 positions match TRBD2. CDR3 size: 15 residues. J gave up 0 bases and V 3 bases, and 4 bases lay outside the gene matches. The chain's CDR3 is CASSFSGAYQETQYF. CDR3 sequence (DNA): TGTGCCAGCAGTTTCAGCGGGGCATACCAAGAGACCCAGTACTTC.

The chain uses TRBV6-2 or TRBV6-3 and TRBJ2-1; possible D gene TRBD2, 6 bases. The V end was cut by 4 bases, the J end by 0 bases, with 13 bases between. The CDR3 has 16 amino acids. The V gene's germline CDR1 is MNHEY and CDR2 SVGEGT. The chain's CDR3 is CASSSYRTNSYNEQFF. DNA of the CDR3: TGTGCCAGCAGTTCATACCGGACTAACTCCTACAATGAGCAGTTCTTC.

The sample holds a few counts of this clonotype. The rearrangement uses TRBV7-2 and TRBJ2-4, with D uncertain. The length of the CDR3 is 13 residues. Trimming removed 5 bases at V and 5 bases at J, with 10 bases between. Germline assignment: CDR1 SGHTA and CDR2 FQGNSA. The CDR3 is CASSTRTENIQYF. In nucleotides, the CDR3 is TGTGCCAGCAGCACCCGGACGGAAAACATTCAGTACTTC.

The V gene is TRBV15, the J gene TRBJ1-4; D ambiguous. Germline loops: CDR1 LNHNV, CDR2 YYDKDF (reference sequence). Trimming pared 0 bases from V and 8 bases from J, leaving 13 bases between. CDR3 length equals 15 residues. CDR3 bases: TGTGCCACCAGCAGAGATATGAGGGTGGGCGAAAAACTGTTTTTT. Translation gives CATSRDMRVGEKLFF.

As to this clonotype: This may be a read error: a much more frequent sequence differs by one nucleotide. The chain recombines TRBV25-1 with TRBJ2-1; D possibly uses TRBD1 or TRBD2 (6 bases each). With the DNA end fitting TRBJ2-7 better, the J assignment may be wrong. There are 14 residues in the CDR3. Germline values: CDR1 MGHDK, CDR2 SYGVNS. CDR3: CASSEWGAGDEQYF. The CDR3 nucleotides read TGTGCCAGCAGTGAATGGGGGGCCGGGGATGAGCAGTACTTC.

This clonotype was seen ten or more times. The chain uses TRBV7-2 and TRBJ1-6, with 9 nucleotides matching TRBD1. Trimming at V came to 3 bases and at J to 7 bases, leaving 4 bases not matched to a gene. Germline assignment: CDR1 SGHTA and CDR2 FQGNSA. The CDR3 consists of 15 residues. The chain's CDR3 is CASSLTGTGNSPLHF. CDR3 coding DNA: TGTGCCAGCAGCTTGACCGGGACAGGGAATTCACCCCTCCACTTT.

This clonotype has a handful of counts. The genes are TRBV20-1 and TRBJ1-2; weak D call: TRBD1 (5 bases). The CDR3 is made up of 14 amino acids. Germline lookup yields CDR1 DFQATT and CDR2 SNEGSKA (reference sequence). Trimming stripped 5 bases from V and 5 bases from J, with 18 bases between. This chain's CDR3 is CSAEGPRAGYGYTF. DNA of the CDR3: TGCAGTGCTGAGGGGCCCCGGGCGGGGTATGGCTACACCTTC.

The chain employs TRBV28 and TRBJ1-2; 8 bases are shared with TRBD1. CDR1 and CDR2 from the germline V gene are MDHEN and SYDVKM. Trimming took 5 bases from V and 2 from J; bases not matched to a gene: 4. The CDR3 sequence is 14 residues long. Written as DNA, the CDR3 is TGTGCCAGCAGTAGGACAGGGCCCAACTATGGCTACACCTTC. This translates into CASSRTGPNYGYTF.

In this sample, this clonotype turned up many times. V is TRBV29-1 and J is TRBJ2-5; D unclear. The germline CDR1 and CDR2 sequences are SQVTM and ANQGSEA. The CDR3 runs to 11 residues. Trimming removed 4 bases at V and 1 base at J, with 4 bases between. CDR3 nucleotide sequence: TGCAGCGTTGTTTTCCAAGAGACCCAGTACTTC. Protein product: CSVVFQETQYF.

This clonotype showed up just a few times. CDR3 nucleotides: TGCAGTGCTAGAGATCTAGGCGGGAGTGCCTACGAGCAGTACTTC. It yields the protein CSARDLGGSAYEQYF. The rearrangement links TRBV20-1 to TRBJ2-7; 7 nucleotides match TRBD2. CDR1 is DFQATT, CDR2 SNEGSKA, per germline (reference sequence). V shed 0 bases and J 2 bases; nucleotides not matched to a gene: 7. CDR3 length: 15 residues.